Shown below are 18 T cell receptor beta chains from a single sample sequenced in a study of T cells in localized non-small cell lung cancer. This table comes from immunoSEQ multiplex PCR, and its TCRdb copy is limited to in-frame clones, with some not included. The profile shows around 45,000 clones, roughly nine tenths of them singletons. The source material was PBMCs, sampled before any cancer treatment. The receptors come from a man aged 35-75 years with stage II lung adenocarcinoma.

This clone was detected once. Other DNA variants within this sample encode the same CDR3. The V call is TRBV29-1, the J call TRBJ2-1; no clear D gene. The CDR3 runs to 12 residues. Per germline, CDR1 SQVTM and CDR2 ANQGSEA. V lost 4 bases, J lost 5 bases, and 9 bases lay in between. CDR3 residues: CSVADGDNEQFF. CDR3 coding DNA: TGCAGCGTTGCGGACGGAGACAATGAGCAGTTCTTC.

This chain uses TRBV18 with TRBJ2-7, with 8 nucleotides matching TRBD1. The CDR3 is 14 amino acids. J gave up 5 bases and V 3 bases, and 6 bases lay outside the gene matches. Germline values: CDR1 KGHSH, CDR2 LQKENI. This CDR3 is CASSPEDRVHEQYV. Written as DNA, the CDR3 is TGTGCCAGCTCACCGGAGGACAGGGTGCACGAGCAGTACGTC.

This chain uses TRBV6-6 with TRBJ2-4; the D is unclear. The CDR3 consists of 14 residues. The germline V gene encodes CDR1 MNHNY and CDR2 SVGAGI (reference sequence). Trimming pared 2 bases from V and 3 bases from J, leaving 8 bases between. In nucleotides, the CDR3 is TGTGCCAGCAGTTACGGCCCGGGCAAAAACATTCAGTACTTC. Encoded protein: CASSYGPGKNIQYF.

This clone came up once. At one of its ends the junction is not consistent with the germline gene, which may arise from a read error. V is TRBV27 and J is TRBJ2-7, with D tentatively TRBD1 (5 bases). The CDR3 sequence is 15 residues long. Germline CDR1 reads MNHEY; CDR2 reads SMNVEV (reference sequence). The DNA for the CDR3 is TGTGCCGGCAGTTTATTTGGACATGGGACCTACGAGCAGTACTTC. This sequence encodes CAGSLFGHGTYEQYF.

This chain uses TRBV25-1 with TRBJ1-1; D perhaps matches TRBD1 (6 bases). The germline V gene has CDR1 MGHDK and CDR2 SYGVNS. The V and J ends lost 3 bases and 3 bases respectively, with 17 bases between them. CDR3 size: 16 residues. The CDR3 spells CASSDIPTGLHTEAFF. CDR3 in DNA: TGTGCCAGCAGTGATATCCCAACAGGGTTGCACACTGAAGCTTTCTTT.

This clone occurred a few times. The chain has TRBV12-5 and TRBJ2-6; D may be TRBD1 (5 bases). With 6 bases removed from V and 0 bases from J, the gap between germline ends came to 18 bases. The CDR3 length is 18 residues. Looked up from germline, CDR1 is LGHNT and CDR2 is FRNRAP. CDR3: CASGPHDSLYSGANVLTF. Here the CDR3 DNA reads TGTGCTAGTGGCCCGCACGACAGCCTTTACTCTGGGGCCAACGTCCTGACTTTC.

The chain uses TRBV6-5 and TRBJ2-2, with 8 bases lining up with TRBD2. The CDR3 is 14 amino acids. Trimming removed 7 bases from V and 0 bases from J; junction bases left unmatched: 1. Germline V lookup: CDR1 MNHEY, CDR2 SVGAGI. As DNA, the CDR3 is TGTGCCAGCAAGCGGGAGACGAACACCGGGGAGCTGTTTTTT. This sequence encodes CASKRETNTGELFF.

The V gene is TRBV27, the J gene TRBJ1-1; D ambiguous. The CDR3 is made up of 14 amino acids. The V end was cut by 4 bases, the J end by 3 bases, with 12 bases between. Germline CDR1 and CDR2: MNHEY and SMNVEV (reference sequence). The CDR3 DNA follows: TGTGCCAGCAGTTGGGGTGGCGTGGACACTGAAGCTTTCTTT. Its protein is CASSWGGVDTEAFF.

This clone has just one count. The chain carries TRBV6-5 and TRBJ1-2; D gene unclear. V shed 6 bases and J shed 3 bases, with 8 bases lying between them. In germline, CDR1 is MNHEY, CDR2 SVGAGI. The CDR3 covers 12 residues. The CDR3 coding sequence is TGTGCCAGCAGGGAGGGAGACTATGGCTACACCTTC. It specifies CASREGDYGYTF.

The chain is built from TRBV7-9 and TRBJ2-1, with 15 bases aligning to TRBD2. The junction had 6 bases not matched to a gene; V was cut back by 6 bases and J by 0 bases. This CDR3 comprises 18 residues. Germline-derived CDR1 and CDR2 are SEHNR and FQNEAQ (reference sequence). The chain's CDR3 is CASSPGTSGGSSYNEQFF. CDR3 nucleotides: TGTGCCAGCAGTCCCGGGACTAGCGGGGGGAGCTCCTACAATGAGCAGTTCTTC.

In its sample, this clone was seen a few times. This rearrangement joins TRBV6-1 to TRBJ1-2; TRBD1 might be the D (5 bases). The germline V gene has CDR1 MNHNS and CDR2 SASEGT. The V end was cut by 6 bases, the J end by 2 bases, with 13 bases between. CDR3 length equals 14 residues. CDR3 coding DNA: TGTGCCAGCAGGCTCCGAGGGGAAAACTATGGCTACACCTTC. Translating it yields CASRLRGENYGYTF.

The chain joins TRBV4-1 to TRBJ1-1, with D perhaps TRBD1 (5 bases). The V gene lost 1 base and the J gene lost 11 bases, with 8 bases spanning the gap. CDR3 length equals 11 residues. Germline assignment: CDR1 MGHRA and CDR2 YSYEKL. The CDR3 DNA sequence: TGCGCCAGCAGCCAAGCAGGGACCGCTTTCTTT. It translates to CASSQAGTAFF.

CDR3 sequence (DNA): TGTGCCAGCAGCCAAACCGCAGGGGGCTACACCTTC. This gives the protein CASSQTAGGYTF. J is TRBJ1-2 and V is TRBV6-5; D might be TRBD1 (5 bases). Germline V gives CDR1 MNHEY, CDR2 SVGAGI. V lost 6 bases and J 8 bases, leaving 13 bases between the germline ends. There are 12 residues in the CDR3.

This chain uses TRBV4-1 with TRBJ2-2; TRBD1 agrees at 9 bases. V lost 1 base to trimming and J lost 5 bases; unmatched junction nucleotides: 5. CDR3 length: 16 amino acids. Germline V CDR1 and CDR2: MGHRA, YSYEKL. CDR3 residues: CASSQVPGTGTGELFF. The DNA of the CDR3 is TGCGCCAGCAGCCAAGTCCCGGGGACAGGGACCGGGGAGCTGTTTTTT.

The V and J genes are TRBV18 and TRBJ1-3; D uncertain. Germline loops: CDR1 KGHSH, CDR2 LQKENI. Trimming pared 3 bases from V and 3 bases from J, leaving 9 bases between. The length of the CDR3 is 14 residues. CDR3 sequence: CASSPPTFGNTIYF. The CDR3 region has the DNA TGTGCCAGCTCACCTCCAACCTTTGGAAACACCATATATTTT.

The chain recombines TRBV7-9 with TRBJ1-1, with D tentatively TRBD1 (5 bases). This CDR3 contains 14 residues. V dropped 7 bases and J dropped 0 bases, with 12 bases sitting between them. Germline V gene sequence: CDR1 SEHNR, CDR2 FQNEAQ (reference sequence). The CDR3 region is CASTSGLLNTEAFF. In nucleotides, the CDR3 is TGTGCCAGCACCTCGGGACTCTTGAACACTGAAGCTTTCTTT.

The rearrangement joins TRBV25-1 to TRBJ2-2; D unclear. Germline CDR1 is MGHDK and CDR2 is SYGVNS. The CDR3 contains 12 residues. V was shortened by 9 bases and J by 0 bases, with 5 bases between the two germline ends. The CDR3 DNA sequence: TGTGCCAGTACCTCGAACACCGGGGAGCTGTTTTTT. Protein: CASTSNTGELFF.

The chain combines TRBV30 with TRBJ1-1, with no clear D. The CDR3 covers 11 residues. V was shortened by 1 base and J by 9 bases, with 9 bases between the two germline ends. Looked up from germline, CDR1 is GTSNPN and CDR2 is SVGIG (reference sequence). This chain's CDR3 is CAWSARGKAFF. The CDR3 region has the DNA TGTGCCTGGAGTGCCCGAGGAAAAGCTTTCTTT.